Shown below are 22 T cell receptor beta chains from a single sample sequenced in a study of tumor and adjacent non-tumor tissue in lung cancer. No cell sorting was done before RNA was extracted from the tissue. The library came from three nested PCR rounds adapted from ARM-PCR protocols. A single record per CDR3 protein comes from TCRdb applying MiXCR to the multiplex PCR reads. Here the sample spans about 110,000 distinct CDR3 sequences, 84% being singletons. The specimen was lung tumor tissue. The receptors derive from a man in his 70s with non-small cell lung cancer.

This clonotype was picked up one time. One end of the junction is discordant with germline, which a read error may explain. The rearrangement uses TRBV11-2 and TRBJ1-4; no firm D call. The CDR3 runs 15 residues. The germline gives CDR1 SGHAT, CDR2 FQNNGV. The CDR3 protein is CASSRSDTSNERLFF. In DNA, the CDR3 is TGTGCCAGCAGCAGAAGTGATACAAGTAATGAAAGACTGTTTTTT.

In regard to this clonotype: Because it lacks the conserved phenylalanine or tryptophan at the end, this CDR3 is likely a read error. This sequence joins TRBV12-3 or TRBV12-4 and TRBJ2-1; D gene unclear. The V end was cut by 3 bases, the J end by 4 bases, with 10 bases between. This CDR3 has 14 residues. The CDR3: CASSFLRIYNEQFM. As DNA, the CDR3 is TGTGCCAGCAGTTTTCTACGGATTTACAATGAGCAGTTCATG.

Worth noting for this clonotype: A read error may produce the germline difference seen at one junction end. This chain uses TRBV4-1 with TRBJ1-4; D call uncertain. This CDR3 has 15 residues. Looked up from germline, CDR1 is MGHRA and CDR2 is YSYEKL. The CDR3: CASNQVTTDLRKLFF. CDR3 nucleotides: TGCGCCAGCAACCAAGTAACAACCGATCTCCGGAAACTGTTTTTT.

Comment on this clonotype: The junction differs from germline at one of its ends, possibly a read error. This chain joins TRBV29-1 and TRBJ2-3; possible D gene TRBD2, 6 bases. The CDR3 has 14 amino acids. CDR1 is SQVTM and CDR2 is ANQGSEA in the germline V gene. The DNA of the CDR3 is TGTAGCGCTAGACGGGAGTTCAGCACAGATACGCAGTATTTT. It encodes CSARREFSTDTQYF.

Remarks on this clonotype: At one boundary the junction diverges from the germline segment, which might be a read error. V gene TRBV29-1 combines with J gene TRBJ2-5; D may be TRBD1 or TRBD2 (5 bases each). This CDR3 comprises 12 residues. Germline CDR1 SQVTM, CDR2 ANQGSEA. This CDR3 is CSVKPGAETLYF. CDR3 nucleotide sequence: TGCAGCGTTAAGCCCGGGGCGGAGACCCTGTACTTC.

On this clonotype: Here the CDR3 omits its conserved ending phenylalanine or tryptophan, so a read error is the likely source. The gene calls are TRBV4-2 and TRBJ1-2; D might be TRBD1 (6 bases). The CDR3 sequence is 15 residues long. Trimming stripped 9 bases from V and 5 bases from J, with 22 bases between. Germline-derived CDR1 and CDR2 are LGHNA and YNFKEQ. This chain's CDR3 is CASSEDRAGVYGYTL. CDR3 nucleotide sequence: TGTGCCAGTAGCGAAGATCGGGCAGGGGTGTATGGCTACACCTTA.

In regard to this clonotype: The conserved phenylalanine or tryptophan is not found at the CDR3 terminus, so this likely reflects a read error. The chain employs TRBV11-2 and TRBJ2-7; D unresolved. The CDR3 consists of 13 residues. Germline CDR1 and CDR2: SGHAT and FQNNGV. This chain's CDR3 is CAGSQWTECEQYL. CDR3 nucleotide sequence: TGTGCCGGCAGCCAATGGACCGAGTGCGAGCAGTACTTG.

The chain is built from TRBV5-6 and TRBJ2-4, with a possible D match to TRBD1 (5 bases). Trimming stripped 4 bases from V and 6 bases from J, with 23 bases between. CDR1 is SGHDT and CDR2 is YYEEEE in the germline V gene. The CDR3 is made up of 17 amino acids. This CDR3 is CASSATGAGIVGNIQYF. The CDR3, as DNA: TGTGCCAGCAGCGCTACCGGAGCAGGGATCGTTGGAAACATTCAGTACTTC.

This clonotype was found once. DNA for the CDR3: TGTGCCAGCAGTTACCCGATGAGAGTGGGCCACCAGGATAGGCACTATTTT. The encoded protein is CASSYPMRVGHQDRHYF. V and J are TRBV6-2 or TRBV6-3 and TRBJ2-3; no clear D. V lost 2 bases to trimming and J lost 15 bases, with 30 bases between them. CDR1 is MNHEY and CDR2 is SVGEGT in the germline V gene. This CDR3 comprises 17 residues.

In this sample, this clonotype turned up a few times. The conserved final phenylalanine or tryptophan is absent from the CDR3, which likely points to a read error. The CDR3 is CASSPRGAATEAFI. CDR3 nucleotides: TGTGCCAGCAGCCCTAGGGGGGCTGCCACTGAAGCTTTCATT. V and J are TRBV5-6 and TRBJ1-1, with a weak D call TRBD1 (6 bases). Trimming stripped 4 bases from V and 4 bases from J, with 14 bases between. Germline values: CDR1 SGHDT, CDR2 YYEEEE. This CDR3 is built from 14 residues.

As concerns this clonotype: The junction departs from the called germline gene at one end, perhaps through a read error. This chain links TRBV12-3 or TRBV12-4 with TRBJ1-2; 9 bases map to TRBD1. This CDR3 is built from 14 residues. The CDR3 loop reads CASRGQGRNCGHTF. The CDR3 bases are TGTGCCAGTAGGGGACAGGGACGGAACTGTGGCCACACCTTC.

This clonotype is medium-sized (0.01 to 0.1%) in the sample. The CDR3 DNA reads TGTGCCAGTCATGACAGGGGGCTTAATCAGCCCCAGCATTTT. Translation: CASHDRGLNQPQHF. The chain uses TRBV6-1 and TRBJ1-5, with TRBD1 matching 10 bases. CDR1 and CDR2 (germline): MNHNS, SASEGT. CDR3 size: 14 residues. V lost 9 bases, J lost 4 bases, and 6 bases stayed unmatched.

The V call is TRBV28, the J call TRBJ1-2; D gene ambiguous. This CDR3 is 14 amino acids long. V was shortened by 8 bases and J by 4 bases, with 17 bases between the two germline ends. CDR1 MDHEN and CDR2 SYDVKM come from the germline V gene. The CDR3 spells CASCMVGRTYGYTF. CDR3 in DNA: TGTGCCAGCTGTATGGTCGGCAGAACCTATGGCTACACCTTC.

As regards this clonotype: One end of the junction is discordant with germline, which a read error may explain. The chain joins TRBV11-3 to TRBJ2-7; the D gene could be TRBD1 or TRBD2 (6 bases each). Germline CDR1 reads SGHNT; CDR2 reads YENEEA. The CDR3 runs 14 residues. The CDR3, as DNA: TGTGCCAGCAGCTTGGAGGGGACACTAGGAGAGCAGCACTTC. Its protein is CASSLEGTLGEQHF.

About this clonotype itself: This CDR3 fails to terminate in the conserved phenylalanine or tryptophan, so it likely reflects a read error. The J gene is TRBJ2-7, the V gene TRBV6-5, with no clear D. This CDR3 is 15 amino acids long. V was shortened by 5 bases and J by 3 bases, with 17 bases between the two germline ends. Germline values: CDR1 MNHEY, CDR2 SVGAGI. The CDR3 region has the DNA TGTGCCAGCAGTAATTCCGGGCCCCGGTGCTACGAGCAGTACCTC. Translation: CASSNSGPRCYEQYL.

With regard to this clonotype: At one boundary the junction diverges from the germline segment, which might be a read error. The J gene is TRBJ1-2, the V gene TRBV20-1; D is unresolved. There are 10 residues in the CDR3. CDR1 and CDR2 from the germline V gene are DFQATT and SNEGSKA (reference sequence). CDR3: CSATGGGYTF. In DNA form, the CDR3 reads TGCAGTGCTACAGGAGGTGGTTACACTTTC.

This clonotype was found once. A read error may produce the germline difference seen at one junction end. The rearrangement links TRBV4-1 to TRBJ2-7; TRBD2 matches at 9 bases. The CDR3 consists of 15 residues. Per the germline V gene, CDR1 is MGHRA and CDR2 is YSYEKL. The CDR3 region is CASSKGLARSYEQYF. The CDR3 coding sequence is TGTGCCAGCAGCAAAGGACTAGCGCGCTCCTACGAGCAGTACTTC.

Comment on this clonotype: A junction end diverges from the germline sequence, so it may reflect a read error. As DNA, the CDR3 is TGCAGCGCCCAATCTGGGGCCAACGTCCTTAGTTTC. Protein product: CSAQSGANVLSF. The chain couples TRBV29-1 to TRBJ2-6; the D gene is possibly TRBD1 (5 bases). CDR3 size: 12 residues. Germline CDR1 and CDR2: SQVTM and ANQGSEA.

Comments on this clonotype: Lacking the conserved final phenylalanine or tryptophan, this CDR3 likely reflects a read error. The chain couples TRBV14 to TRBJ2-3, with a tentative D call TRBD1 (5 bases). Per the germline V gene, CDR1 is SGHDN and CDR2 is FVKESK. This CDR3 spans 17 amino acids. The CDR3 bases are TGTGCCAGCGGCCAAGATAGGTTGGGGCTTGGCACAGATACGCAGTATTAT. Residues: CASGQDRLGLGTDTQYY.

As to this clonotype: A read error may produce the germline difference seen at one junction end. The CDR3 region is CARTWTSGLNNEQFF. DNA for the CDR3: TGTGCCAGGACTTGGACTAGCGGGCTTAACAATGAACAGTTCTTC. The V call is TRBV6-1, the J call TRBJ2-1, with 11 bases that match TRBD2. The CDR3 is 15 residues long. Per germline, CDR1 MNHNS and CDR2 SASEGT.

Points on this clonotype: At one end the junction does not follow the germline gene, possibly because of a read error. The rearrangement joins TRBV29-1 to TRBJ2-5, with D perhaps TRBD1 (5 bases). The length of the CDR3 is 16 residues. CDR1 is SQVTM and CDR2 is ANQGSEA in the germline V gene. The CDR3 protein is CSAKPYLQTGQETHHF. The CDR3 DNA sequence: TGCAGTGCCAAGCCCTACCTCCAAACAGGTCAAGAGACCCACCACTTC.

As regards this clonotype: One end of the junction varies from germline; a read error may be responsible. The rearrangement uses TRBV7-9 and TRBJ2-1; D assignment may be TRBD1 or TRBD2 (6 bases each). The CDR3 is 15 amino acids. Germline V gives CDR1 SEHNR, CDR2 FQNEAQ (reference sequence). CDR3 amino acids: CVSIPSGGGNNDQFF. The CDR3 nucleotides read TGTGTCAGCATCCCCTCCGGGGGCGGAAACAACGATCAGTTCTTC.